The T cell receptor beta chain under discussion was sequenced for a study of lymphopenia after photon versus proton radiotherapy. Some clones are missing from TCRdb's copy, which holds only in-frame ones; the method was immunoSEQ multiplex PCR. The sample includes more than 50,000 clones, more than 70% seen only once; the top ten take just under 30%. About this clone: What it binds is unknown.

Study-wide points: Oligoclonal CD8+ Temra expansion after nadir drove photon patients' diversity drop. A bigger post-nadir fall in TCR diversity correlated inversely with survival time in deceased patients.

This clonotype was sampled from a man over 45 with gastric cancer. The sequences come from peripheral blood, collected from a patient treated with photon-based radiotherapy.

CDR3 residues: CASSQTGYTGELFF. The CDR3 DNA sequence: TGTGCCAGCAGCCAGACAGGGTACACCGGGGAGCTGTTTTTT. This chain links TRBV7-3 with TRBJ2-2; TRBD1 matches at 7 bases. Germline V lookup: CDR1 SGHTA, CDR2 FQGTGA. CDR3 length equals 14 residues. V was clipped by 5 bases and J by 3 bases; unmatched bases: 3.